This T cell receptor (beta chain) stems from a study of T cells in Graves' hyperthyroidism and ophthalmopathy. Uncontrolled infection, other autoimmune disease, pregnancy or lactation disqualified patients from enrolment. Clinical symptoms, serum thyroxine, TRAb, thyroid ultrasound and orbital computed tomography informed diagnoses. Template material for amplifying TCR beta CDR3 regions consisted of RNA transcripts. The primer set for the first-round RT-PCR of the TCR CDR3 was HTBI. TCRdb re-analysed the multiplex PCR reads in MiXCR, keeping a single row per CDR3 protein. The sample consists of 480,000 or so distinct CDR3 sequences, 40% to 55% of them appearing once. Findings of the study overall: Ophthalmopathy was separated from stable hyperthyroidism by a 13 V-J model. Among clonotypes expanded in thyroid above 0.001, most were also found in blood.

There are 16 residues in the CDR3. Germline CDR1 and CDR2: SEHNR and FQNEAQ (reference sequence). The ends lost 5 bases at V and 2 bases at J; junction bases unmatched: 11. As to this clonotype: Its specificity is not known.

V gene TRBV7-9 combines with J gene TRBJ2-7; 8 nucleotides line up with TRBD1. Material for sequencing was peripheral blood or thyroid tissue (not recorded which). The sequence came from an adult woman with Graves' disease, either hyperthyroidism or ophthalmopathy (not recorded which). The CDR3 DNA follows: TGTGCCAGCAGCCCCAGGCAGGGGGCGAATCCCTACGAGCAGTACTTC. It specifies CASSPRQGANPYEQYF.